The clone carrying this T cell receptor beta chain has just one count. This CDR3 is 14 amino acids long. V lost 1 base to trimming and J lost 5 bases, with 11 bases between them. The germline V gene has CDR1 SGHVS and CDR2 FQNEAQ. This record belongs to a study of blood T cell repertoires in COVID-19. Study-wide context: T cells, B-cell-depleted T cells, or PBMCs provided the cDNA or gDNA that served as material.

Per the authors' pipeline: Reference gene primer amplification in the assay estimated nucleated cell counts. Libraries were prepared by immunoSEQ multiplex PCR; TCRdb keeps only in-frame clonotypes and omits some of them. That table is the source of V, J and clone size, and D and trimming were worked out from the DNA. The data show about 170,000 clones, with roughly 81% seen just once and approximately 7.7% held by the top ten. The sequence derives from a man aged 35 to 55 who had recovered from COVID-19. Sequenced material: peripheral blood. The chain carries TRBV7-8 and TRBJ2-5; D perhaps matches TRBD1 (5 bases). CDR3 in amino acids: CASSLDQGAETQYF. For the CDR3, the DNA is TGTGCCAGCAGCTTAGATCAGGGTGCGGAGACCCAGTACTTC.